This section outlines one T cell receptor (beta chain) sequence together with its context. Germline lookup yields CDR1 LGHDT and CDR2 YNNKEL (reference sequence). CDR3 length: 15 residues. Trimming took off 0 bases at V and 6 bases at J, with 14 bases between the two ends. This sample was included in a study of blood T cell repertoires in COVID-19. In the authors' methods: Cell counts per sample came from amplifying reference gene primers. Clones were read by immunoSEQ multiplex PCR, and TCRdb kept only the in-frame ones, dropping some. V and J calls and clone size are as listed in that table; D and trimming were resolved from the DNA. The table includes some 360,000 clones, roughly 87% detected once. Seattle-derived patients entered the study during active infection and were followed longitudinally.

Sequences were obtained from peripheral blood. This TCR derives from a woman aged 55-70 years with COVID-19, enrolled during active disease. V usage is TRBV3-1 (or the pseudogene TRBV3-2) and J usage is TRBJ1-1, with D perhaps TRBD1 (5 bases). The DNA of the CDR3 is TGTGCCAGCAGCCAAGAAGGGGAACCAGCCGCTGAAGCTTTCTTT. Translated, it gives CASSQEGEPAAEAFF.